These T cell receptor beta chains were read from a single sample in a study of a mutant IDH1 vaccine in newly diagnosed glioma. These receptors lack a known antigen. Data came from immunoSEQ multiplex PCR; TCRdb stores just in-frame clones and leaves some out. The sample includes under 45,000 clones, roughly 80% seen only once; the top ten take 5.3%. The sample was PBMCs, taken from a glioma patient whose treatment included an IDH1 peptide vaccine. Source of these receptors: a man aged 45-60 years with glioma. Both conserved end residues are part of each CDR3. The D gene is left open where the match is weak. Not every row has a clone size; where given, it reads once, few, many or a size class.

CDR3 protein: CASRVEPSYEQFF
CDR3 DNA: TGTGCCAGCCGTGTGGAGCCCTCCTACGAGCAGTTCTTC
D gene: -
V gene: TRBV5-6
clone size: -
J gene: TRBJ2-1

CDR3 protein: CASSRGLAGKSYEQYF
CDR3 DNA: TGTGCCAGCTCACGGGGACTAGCGGGGAAATCCTACGAGCAGTACTTC
D gene: TRBD2
V gene: TRBV18
clone size: -
J gene: TRBJ2-7

CDR3 protein: CASSPGLNNQPQHF
CDR3 DNA: TGTGCCAGCAGCCCCGGACTCAACAATCAGCCCCAGCATTTT
D gene: -
V gene: TRBV9
clone size: medium-sized
J gene: TRBJ1-5

CDR3 protein: CASSQGLRSGQFF
CDR3 DNA: TGTGCCAGCAGCCAGGGTCTTCGGAGTGGGCAGTTCTTC
D gene: -
V gene: TRBV14
clone size: -
J gene: TRBJ2-1

CDR3 protein: CAWRDRGGTEAFF
CDR3 DNA: TGTGCCTGGAGGGACAGGGGGGGCACTGAAGCTTTCTTT
D gene: TRBD1
V gene: TRBV30
clone size: few
J gene: TRBJ1-1

CDR3 protein: CSVEGGGAGDTQYF
CDR3 DNA: TGCAGCGTTGAAGGCGGGGGGGCAGGAGATACGCAGTATTTT
D gene: TRBD2
V gene: TRBV29-1
clone size: -
J gene: TRBJ2-3

CDR3 protein: CASSASGQHTEAFF
CDR3 DNA: TGTGCCAGCAGTGCCTCGGGACAGCACACTGAAGCTTTCTTT
D gene: TRBD1
V gene: TRBV6-1
clone size: few
J gene: TRBJ1-1

CDR3 protein: CASSPPGVDEQFF
CDR3 DNA: TGTGCCAGCAGCCCTCCAGGGGTTGATGAGCAGTTCTTC
D gene: -
V gene: TRBV5-6
clone size: -
J gene: TRBJ2-1

CDR3 protein: CASSPAVTGSPDSTDTQYF
CDR3 DNA: TGTGCCAGCAGCCCAGCCGTGACAGGTTCCCCCGACAGCACAGATACGCAGTATTTT
D gene: -
V gene: TRBV13
clone size: -
J gene: TRBJ2-3

CDR3 protein: CASSLPGGNTGELFF
CDR3 DNA: TGTGCCAGCAGCCTCCCGGGGGGGAACACCGGGGAGCTGTTTTTT
D gene: -
V gene: TRBV21-1
clone size: -
J gene: TRBJ2-2

CDR3 protein: CASSQDQPQHF
CDR3 DNA: TGCGCCAGCAGCCAAGATCAGCCCCAGCATTTT
D gene: -
V gene: TRBV4-1
clone size: -
J gene: TRBJ1-5

CDR3 protein: CASSPRTGSNQPQHF
CDR3 DNA: TGTGCCAGCAGTCCCCGGACAGGTAGCAATCAGCCCCAGCATTTT
D gene: TRBD1
V gene: TRBV6-5
clone size: once
J gene: TRBJ1-5

CDR3 protein: CASSPQGREQYF
CDR3 DNA: TGTGCCAGCAGCCCCCAGGGTCGGGAGCAGTACTTC
D gene: -
V gene: TRBV5-8
clone size: -
J gene: TRBJ2-7

CDR3 protein: CASSYAGAPTDTQYF
CDR3 DNA: TGTGCCAGCAGTTACGCGGGGGCCCCCACAGATACGCAGTATTTT
D gene: -
V gene: TRBV6-6
clone size: -
J gene: TRBJ2-3

CDR3 protein: CASGILQGARTGELFF
CDR3 DNA: TGCGCCAGCGGCATACTACAGGGGGCCCGCACCGGGGAGCTGTTTTTT
D gene: TRBD1
V gene: TRBV4-3
clone size: -
J gene: TRBJ2-2

CDR3 protein: CASSLEGTGRKLFTEAFF
CDR3 DNA: TGTGCCAGCAGCTTGGAAGGGACAGGTCGGAAACTCTTTACTGAAGCTTTCTTT
D gene: TRBD1
V gene: TRBV5-6
clone size: once
J gene: TRBJ1-1

CDR3 protein: CAWSVHEGRWYF
CDR3 DNA: TGTGCCTGGAGTGTACACGAGGGTAGATGGTACTTC
D gene: -
V gene: TRBV30
clone size: -
J gene: TRBJ2-7

CDR3 protein: CSAFTNTEAFF
CDR3 DNA: TGCAGTGCTTTCACGAACACTGAAGCTTTCTTT
D gene: -
V gene: TRBV20-1
clone size: -
J gene: TRBJ1-1

CDR3 protein: CASSGAAANYGYTF
CDR3 DNA: TGCGCCAGCAGTGGGGCAGCCGCTAACTATGGCTACACCTTC
D gene: -
V gene: TRBV10-1
clone size: few
J gene: TRBJ1-2

CDR3 protein: CASSIFQGADTQYF
CDR3 DNA: TGTGCCAGTAGTATATTTCAGGGAGCGGATACGCAGTATTTT
D gene: -
V gene: TRBV19
clone size: -
J gene: TRBJ2-3

CDR3 protein: CASSLGVSTQYF
CDR3 DNA: TGTGCCAGCAGCTTGGGGGTCTCGACCCAGTACTTC
D gene: -
V gene: TRBV5-8
clone size: -
J gene: TRBJ2-5

CDR3 protein: CASRGRGTGELFF
CDR3 DNA: TGTGCCAGTAGAGGCAGGGGCACCGGGGAGCTGTTTTTT
D gene: -
V gene: TRBV19
clone size: -
J gene: TRBJ2-2

CDR3 protein: CAWSVMGYTGYTF
CDR3 DNA: TGTGCCTGGAGTGTAATGGGATATACTGGCTACACCTTC
D gene: -
V gene: TRBV30
clone size: once
J gene: TRBJ1-2

CDR3 protein: CASSALRYEQYF
CDR3 DNA: TGTGCCAGCAGCGCACTCCGTTACGAGCAGTACTTC
D gene: -
V gene: TRBV7-9
clone size: -
J gene: TRBJ2-7

CDR3 protein: CASSFGGRYQPQHF
CDR3 DNA: TGTGCCAGCAGCTTCGGGGGGCGCTATCAGCCCCAGCATTTT
D gene: -
V gene: TRBV7-2
clone size: -
J gene: TRBJ1-5

CDR3 protein: CSAYRSYEQFF
CDR3 DNA: TGCAGCGCATACAGGTCGTATGAGCAGTTCTTC
D gene: -
V gene: TRBV29-1
clone size: -
J gene: TRBJ2-1

CDR3 protein: CASSLIRGGSRHTEAFF
CDR3 DNA: TGTGCCAGCAGCTTAATTCGGGGTGGGTCCAGGCACACTGAAGCTTTCTTT
D gene: -
V gene: TRBV7-2
clone size: once
J gene: TRBJ1-1

CDR3 protein: CASSLSDSRGEKLFF
CDR3 DNA: TGTGCCAGTAGCTTATCCGACAGCCGAGGTGAAAAACTGTTTTTT
D gene: -
V gene: TRBV19
clone size: -
J gene: TRBJ1-4

CDR3 protein: CAWNGQLNTGELFF
CDR3 DNA: TGTGCCTGGAACGGCCAGTTGAACACCGGGGAGCTGTTTTTT
D gene: -
V gene: TRBV30
clone size: -
J gene: TRBJ2-2

CDR3 protein: CASLTDTQYF
CDR3 DNA: TGTGCCAGTCTGACAGATACGCAGTATTTT
D gene: -
V gene: TRBV2
clone size: -
J gene: TRBJ2-3

CDR3 protein: CASSPQGIDGYTF
CDR3 DNA: TGTGCCAGCAGCCCTCAGGGGATTGATGGCTACACCTTC
D gene: -
V gene: TRBV11-2
clone size: -
J gene: TRBJ1-2

CDR3 protein: CAWSVKLPGNTIYF
CDR3 DNA: TGTGCCTGGAGTGTGAAACTGCCCGGAAACACCATATATTTT
D gene: -
V gene: TRBV30
clone size: -
J gene: TRBJ1-3

CDR3 protein: CASSLRTGTYEQYF
CDR3 DNA: TGTGCCAGCAGTCTCCGGACAGGTACCTACGAGCAGTACTTC
D gene: TRBD1
V gene: TRBV28
clone size: -
J gene: TRBJ2-7

CDR3 protein: CATSRDRWNTGELFF
CDR3 DNA: TGTGCCACCAGCAGAGATAGGTGGAACACCGGGGAGCTGTTTTTT
D gene: -
V gene: TRBV15
clone size: -
J gene: TRBJ2-2

CDR3 protein: CSYEDGGSAEAFF
CDR3 DNA: TGCAGTTACGAAGACGGTGGTTCCGCTGAAGCTTTCTTT
D gene: -
V gene: TRBV29-1
clone size: -
J gene: TRBJ1-1

CDR3 protein: CASSETDFNEKLFF
CDR3 DNA: TGTGCCAGCAGTGAAACAGATTTTAATGAAAAACTGTTTTTT
D gene: -
V gene: TRBV6-1
clone size: -
J gene: TRBJ1-4